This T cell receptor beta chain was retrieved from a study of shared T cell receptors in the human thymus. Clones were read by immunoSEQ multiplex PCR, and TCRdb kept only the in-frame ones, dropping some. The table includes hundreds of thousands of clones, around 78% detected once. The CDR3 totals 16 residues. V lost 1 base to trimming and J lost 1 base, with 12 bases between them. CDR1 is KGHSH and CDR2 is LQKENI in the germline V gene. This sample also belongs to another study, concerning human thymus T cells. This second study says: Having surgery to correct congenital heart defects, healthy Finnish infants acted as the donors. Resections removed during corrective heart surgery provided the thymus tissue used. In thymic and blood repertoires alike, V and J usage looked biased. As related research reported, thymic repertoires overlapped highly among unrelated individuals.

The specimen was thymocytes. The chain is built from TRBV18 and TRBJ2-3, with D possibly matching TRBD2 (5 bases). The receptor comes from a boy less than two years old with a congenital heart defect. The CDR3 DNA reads TGTGCCAGCTCACCACTCCCTGCAGCGGGCACAGATACGCAGTATTTT. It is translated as CASSPLPAAGTDTQYF.